These 27 T cell receptor beta chains were sequenced from one sample in a study of neurological immune-mediated disorders (dated by TCRdb to about 2019). Library preparation used 5' RACE. TCRdb records Illumina HiSeq 2500 as the sequencer. Starting from the raw public reads, TCRdb applied fastp trimming at Q25, assembled clones with MiXCR and retained in-frame beta chains. Every entry covers one CDR3 protein and lists the most common genes and DNA from its rows. Counted in this sample were about 81,000 distinct CDR3 sequences; roughly 4.5% of them appeared once. Of the sample, 5% to 6% is held by the ten largest clones. This specimen's time point label, interpreted: longitudinal time-point 3. Source material: PBMCs. The source is an older woman with multiple sclerosis.

There are many counts of this clonotype. This chain connects TRBV20-1 to TRBJ1-6; 8 bases agree with TRBD1. The V gene end was trimmed by 3 bases and the J gene end by 7 bases; junction bases not matched to a gene: 8. Germline V CDR1 and CDR2: DFQATT, SNEGSKA (reference sequence). The CDR3 contains 15 residues. Here the CDR3 DNA reads TGCAGTGCTAGTTTCCAGGGGGCCTGGAATTCACCCCTCCACTTT. Encoded protein: CSASFQGAWNSPLHF.

This clonotype was recorded at least ten times. The J gene is TRBJ1-5, the V gene TRBV5-1, with TRBD1 identical over 7 bases. With V trimmed by 4 bases and J by 2 bases, 3 bases remained unmatched. The germline V gene encodes CDR1 SGHRS and CDR2 YFSETQ. The CDR3 covers 14 residues. The CDR3 DNA follows: TGCGCCAGCAGCCCTGGACAGGGCAATCAGCCCCAGCATTTT. It codes for CASSPGQGNQPQHF.

This clonotype has at least ten counts. The CDR3 DNA sequence: TGCGCCAGCAGCCACAATTCTGACAGGCAAAATGGCTACACCTTC. Amino acids: CASSHNSDRQNGYTF. The chain couples TRBV4-1 to TRBJ1-2; D perhaps matches TRBD1 (6 bases). This CDR3 spans 15 amino acids. CDR1 and CDR2 (germline): MGHRA, YSYEKL. The V and J ends lost 3 bases and 6 bases respectively, with 17 bases between them.

This clonotype was seen ten or more times. This sequence joins TRBV5-1 and TRBJ2-1; the D gene is possibly TRBD2 (6 bases). Trimming shortened V by 3 bases and J by 15 bases, and 16 bases separated the two germline ends. Germline CDR1 reads SGHRS; CDR2 reads YFSETQ. This CDR3 is 12 amino acids long. The CDR3 DNA sequence: TGCGCCAGCAGCTCCCCCGGGAGTCCCTCGTTCTTC. Translated, it gives CASSSPGSPSFF.

The table lists this clonotype with many counts. The rearrangement uses TRBV5-1 and TRBJ2-5; 10 bases match TRBD2. This CDR3 contains 15 residues. Losses at the gene ends were 4 bases for V and 2 bases for J; bases not matched to a gene: 5. Germline V gives CDR1 SGHRS, CDR2 YFSETQ. The CDR3 DNA reads TGCGCCAGCAGCACGTCGACTAGCGGGCAAGAGACCCAGTACTTC. Translation gives CASSTSTSGQETQYF. Full variable domain (missing parts from reference TRBV5-1 and TRBJ2-5): KAGVTQTPRYLIKTRGQQVTLSCSPISGHRSVSWYQQTPGQGLQFLFEYFSETQRNKGNFPGRFSGRQFSNSRSEMNVSTLELGDSALYLCASSTSTSGQETQYFGPGTRLLVL.

At least ten counts were recorded for this clonotype. The J gene is TRBJ2-1, the V gene TRBV9, with D perhaps matching TRBD1 (6 bases). Germline values: CDR1 SGDLS, CDR2 YYNGEE. Between the trimmed V and J ends, which lost 0 bases and 9 bases, there was a span of 13 bases. This CDR3 has 14 residues. DNA of the CDR3: TGTGCCAGCAGCGTAGCCAGGGGCCTGGGTGAGCAGTTCTTC. It yields the protein CASSVARGLGEQFF. Together with reference TRBV9 and TRBJ2-1, the CDR3 gives the full variable domain: DSGVTQTPKHLITATGQRVTLRCSPRSGDLSVYWYQQSLDQGLQFLIQYYNGEERAKGNILERFSAQQFPDLHSELNLSSLELGDSALYFCASSVARGLGEQFFGPGTRLTVL.

This clonotype was counted between two and nine times. The V gene is TRBV5-1, the J gene TRBJ1-6; 8 positions match TRBD1. This CDR3 is built from 14 residues. Germline CDR1 and CDR2: SGHRS and YFSETQ. V shed 3 bases and J 5 bases; nucleotides not matched to a gene: 1. The CDR3 region has the DNA TGCGCCAGCAGCTGGGGACAGGATAATTCACCCCTCCACTTT. Translated: CASSWGQDNSPLHF.

This clonotype was observed at least ten times. This chain connects TRBV5-1 to TRBJ1-1; D is perhaps TRBD1 (5 bases). The CDR3 length is 16 residues. Germline V gene data show CDR1 as SGHRS and CDR2 as YFSETQ. Trimming took 7 bases from V and 2 from J, leaving 21 bases between them. The CDR3 nucleotides read TGCGCCAGCCGGACTGGGGCACCGGGGGTTAACACTGAAGCTTTCTTT. The encoded protein is CASRTGAPGVNTEAFF.

This clonotype appeared many times. The CDR3 sequence is CASSPNYNEQFF. Here the CDR3 DNA reads TGTGCCAGCAGCCCTAACTACAATGAGCAGTTCTTC. The rearrangement joins TRBV11-2 to TRBJ2-1; no clear D. With 5 bases removed from V and 3 bases from J, the gap between germline ends came to 5 bases. Per germline, CDR1 SGHAT and CDR2 FQNNGV. This CDR3 region has 12 residues. The full variable domain, rest sourced from reference TRBV11-2 and TRBJ2-1, is EAGVAQSPRYKIIEKRQSVAFWCNPISGHATLYWYQQILGQGPKLLIQFQNNGVVDDSQLPKDRFSAERLKGVDSTLKIQPAKLEDSAVYLCASSPNYNEQFFGPGTRLTVL.

This clonotype was counted at least ten times. The chain joins TRBV20-1 to TRBJ2-7, with D perhaps assigned TRBD1 or TRBD2 (5 bases each). The CDR3 contains 14 residues. In germline, CDR1 is DFQATT, CDR2 SNEGSKA (reference sequence). With 6 bases removed from V and 3 bases from J, the gap between germline ends came to 18 bases. The CDR3: CSATHRDGYYEQYF. The DNA for the CDR3 is TGCAGTGCCACCCACCGGGACGGATACTACGAGCAGTACTTC.

This clonotype was counted ten times or more. This chain joins TRBV27 and TRBJ1-5, with D perhaps matching TRBD1 (5 bases). V dropped 6 bases and J dropped 7 bases, with 13 bases sitting between them. The CDR3 is 13 residues long. Germline CDR1 reads MNHEY; CDR2 reads SMNVEV (reference sequence). In DNA, the CDR3 is TGTGCCAGCAGCCGACCTGGGGGGCAGCCCCAGCATTTT. Its protein is CASSRPGGQPQHF.

This clonotype was counted ten times or more. The chain links TRBV11-2 to TRBJ2-1, with 8 bases that match TRBD1. Germline V gene data show CDR1 as SGHAT and CDR2 as FQNNGV. CDR3 length: 15 residues. With 1 base clipped from V and 2 bases from J, the junction kept 1 base outside the gene matches. In nucleotides, the CDR3 is TGTGCCAGCAGCTTAGTCAGGGGGCCCTACAATGAGCAGTTCTTC. This encodes CASSLVRGPYNEQFF.

This clonotype was observed at least ten times. The V call is TRBV5-1, the J call TRBJ2-6, with D possibly TRBD2 on 5 matching bases. The CDR3 has 15 amino acids. Trimming pared 4 bases from V and 0 bases from J, leaving 8 bases between. Germline V gene data show CDR1 as SGHRS and CDR2 as YFSETQ. In nucleotides, the CDR3 is TGCGCCAGCAGCACTGGGAGCTCTGGGGCCAACGTCCTGACTTTC. This codes for CASSTGSSGANVLTF.

This clonotype was seen at least ten times. The J gene is TRBJ2-3, the V gene TRBV20-1; 8 positions match TRBD2. Per germline, CDR1 DFQATT and CDR2 SNEGSKA (reference sequence). J lost 5 bases, V lost 6 bases, and 10 bases had no gene match. The CDR3 length is 14 residues. The CDR3 here is CSAESGGRGDTQYF. CDR3 in DNA: TGCAGTGCCGAGAGCGGGGGCCGGGGAGATACGCAGTATTTT.

This clonotype was detected many times. The gene calls are TRBV11-2 and TRBJ2-1; TRBD2 matches 10 bases. Germline trimming cut 5 bases from V and 8 bases from J; bases unmatched to any gene: 9. CDR1 and CDR2 from the germline V gene are SGHAT and FQNNGV. The CDR3 length is 15 residues. The CDR3 bases are TGTGCCAGCAGCCCAAGCGGGGGGGCAGGGTATGAGCAGTTCTTC. This codes for CASSPSGGAGYEQFF.

This clonotype has a count of ten or more. The chain couples TRBV7-9 to TRBJ1-4; D remains unclear. This CDR3 comprises 12 residues. The ends were cut back, 6 bases at V and 8 bases at J, with 10 bases in the middle. The germline gives CDR1 SEHNR, CDR2 FQNEAQ (reference sequence). The CDR3 spells CASSSRWEKLFF. CDR3 bases: TGTGCCAGCAGTTCTAGATGGGAAAAACTGTTTTTT.

There are many counts of this clonotype. This chain joins TRBV7-2 and TRBJ2-7, with D possibly TRBD2 on 7 matching bases. This CDR3 comprises 15 residues. The ends were cut back, 1 base at V and 7 bases at J, with 17 bases in the middle. CDR1 is SGHTA and CDR2 is FQGNSA in the germline V gene. CDR3 sequence: CASSLGGGQNREQYF. Written as DNA, the CDR3 is TGTGCCAGCAGCTTAGGGGGGGGCCAAAACCGGGAGCAGTACTTC.

This clonotype was seen repeatedly, ten times or more. This rearrangement joins TRBV6-5 to TRBJ1-5; 7 bases agree with TRBD1. Looked up from germline, CDR1 is MNHEY and CDR2 is SVGAGI. Trimming removed 4 bases from V and 1 base from J; junction bases left unmatched: 4. The CDR3 consists of 15 residues. This chain's CDR3 is CASSWTGESNQPQHF. The CDR3 DNA follows: TGTGCCAGCAGTTGGACAGGTGAGAGCAATCAGCCCCAGCATTTT.

In this sample, this clonotype turned up many times. The V call is TRBV5-1, the J call TRBJ1-6; the match to TRBD1 covers 9 bases. The CDR3 length is 17 residues. Per germline, CDR1 SGHRS and CDR2 YFSETQ. Germline trimming cut 5 bases from V and 2 bases from J; bases unmatched to any gene: 8. The CDR3 DNA reads as TGCGCCAGCAGTGAGGGGACAGGGAGGACCTATAATTCACCCCTCCACTTT. Translated, it gives CASSEGTGRTYNSPLHF.

This clonotype was counted at least ten times. The chain is built from TRBV18 and TRBJ2-4; D may be TRBD1 (5 bases). Trimming took off 4 bases at V and 2 bases at J, with 12 bases between the two ends. The CDR3 runs 15 residues. Per germline, CDR1 KGHSH and CDR2 LQKENI. CDR3 sequence reads: CASSHQGYPKNIQYF. The CDR3 bases are TGTGCCAGCTCACACCAGGGTTATCCCAAAAACATTCAGTACTTC.

This clonotype was seen ten or more times. The chain uses TRBV27 and TRBJ2-7; D gene uncertain. The CDR3 runs 14 residues. The germline gives CDR1 MNHEY, CDR2 SMNVEV (reference sequence). V was trimmed by 8 bases and J by 3 bases, leaving 17 bases between them. CDR3 loop: CASRHHGRDYEQYF. In DNA, the CDR3 is TGTGCCAGCCGTCACCATGGCCGAGACTACGAGCAGTACTTC.

This clonotype occurred many times. V and J are TRBV6-2 or TRBV6-3 and TRBJ2-7; 10 bases are shared with TRBD1. In germline, CDR1 is MNHEY, CDR2 SVGEGT. CDR3 length: 15 residues. Germline trimming cut 1 base from V and 4 bases from J; bases unmatched to any gene: 4. The CDR3: CASSYWGTGEYEQYF. The CDR3, as DNA: TGTGCCAGCAGTTACTGGGGGACAGGGGAATACGAGCAGTACTTC.

This clonotype was seen repeatedly, ten times or more. The chain recombines TRBV28 with TRBJ2-7, with 7 bases that match TRBD1. Germline V CDR1 and CDR2: MDHEN, SYDVKM. Trimming cost V 6 bases and J 7 bases; bases outside gene matches: 9. The CDR3 is made up of 13 amino acids. The CDR3 is CASSPDRVREQYF. In DNA, the CDR3 is TGTGCCAGCAGCCCAGACAGGGTGAGAGAGCAGTACTTC.

The sample holds many counts of this clonotype. The J gene is TRBJ2-3, the V gene TRBV5-1; D may be TRBD2 (6 bases). CDR3 length equals 15 residues. Trimming pared 1 base from V and 4 bases from J, leaving 13 bases between. From germline, CDR1 is SGHRS and CDR2 YFSETQ. CDR3 amino acids: CASSLSAGLADTQYF. DNA for the CDR3: TGCGCCAGCAGCTTGTCCGCGGGGCTTGCAGATACGCAGTATTTT.

This clonotype was counted at least ten times. This chain uses TRBV9 with TRBJ2-2, with D perhaps being TRBD1 or TRBD2 (5 bases each). V gave up 0 bases and J gave up 1 base, with 13 bases separating them. The CDR3 is 17 residues long. The germline V gene has CDR1 SGDLS and CDR2 YYNGEE. CDR3: CASSVGGTHENTGELFF. The DNA for the CDR3 is TGTGCCAGCAGCGTAGGTGGGACGCACGAGAACACCGGGGAGCTGTTTTTT.

At least ten counts were recorded for this clonotype. The chain is built from TRBV15 and TRBJ1-1, with D possibly being TRBD1 (5 bases). CDR3 length: 15 residues. Germline values: CDR1 LNHNV, CDR2 YYDKDF (reference sequence). V lost 1 base to trimming and J lost 2 bases, with 11 bases between them. The DNA of the CDR3 is TGTGCCACCAGCAGAGGCGGGGGGTTCAACACTGAAGCTTTCTTT. Translation: CATSRGGGFNTEAFF. The variable domain in full, with the rest retrieved from reference TRBV15 and TRBJ1-1, is DAMVIQNPRYQVTQFGKPVTLSCSQTLNHNVMYWYQQKSSQAPKLLFHYYDKDFNNEADTPDNFQSRRPNTSFCFLDIRSPGLGDTAMYLCATSRGGGFNTEAFFGQGTRLTVV.

This clonotype was seen repeatedly, ten times or more. The chain employs TRBV20-1 and TRBJ2-1, with unresolved D. Trimming left V 3 bases short and J 0 bases short, with 9 bases between. The CDR3 covers 14 residues. From germline, CDR1 is DFQATT and CDR2 SNEGSKA (reference sequence). The CDR3 loop is CSARRHTSYNEQFF. The CDR3, as DNA: TGCAGTGCTAGGAGGCATACCTCCTACAATGAGCAGTTCTTC.